This T cell receptor beta chain was captured by sequencing in a study of long-term antiretroviral therapy in people with HIV. The CDR3 covers 16 residues. Germline CDR1 reads MGHRA; CDR2 reads YSYEKL. Trimming pared 0 bases from V and 5 bases from J, leaving 13 bases between. Donors needed at least one pre-ART PBMC sample plus at least two post-ART samples. Running of the v3.0 immunoSEQ assay took place at survey level. Sequencing was performed with immunoSEQ multiplex PCR; in TCRdb, only in-frame clones are kept and a portion is missing. This table has some 27,000 clones, almost 80% appearing once. The gene calls are TRBV4-1 and TRBJ1-4; D uncertain. The source is a man in his thirties or forties with HIV. Source: unsorted PBMCs, taken 2.1 years after starting antiretroviral therapy. The CDR3 protein is CASSQEVAQRNEKLFF. DNA for the CDR3: TGCGCCAGCAGCCAAGAAGTGGCACAGAGAAATGAAAAACTGTTTTTT.